This T cell receptor (beta chain) was found in a study of blood T cell repertoires in COVID-19. As for the study in general: PBMCs, B-cell-depleted T cells, or T cells were the source of the cDNA or gDNA that made up the material.

Data came from immunoSEQ multiplex PCR; TCRdb stores just in-frame clones and leaves some out. The repertoire consists of hundreds of thousands of clones, with 85% to 90% occurring once and the leading ten covering roughly 8%. Seattle's cohort entered during active infection and was followed longitudinally. J gave up 7 bases and V 4 bases, and 6 bases lay outside the gene matches. Germline V lookup: CDR1 LGHDT, CDR2 YNNKEL (reference sequence). This CDR3 is built from 15 residues. The rearrangement links TRBV3-1 (or the pseudogene TRBV3-2) to TRBJ1-6; 8 positions match TRBD1. This receptor was taken from a woman aged 45-59 years with COVID-19, enrolled during active disease. The specimen was peripheral blood. The CDR3 sequence: CASSPLAGGNSPLHF. In nucleotides, the CDR3 is TGTGCCAGCAGCCCCTTGGCAGGGGGCAATTCACCCCTCCACTTT.